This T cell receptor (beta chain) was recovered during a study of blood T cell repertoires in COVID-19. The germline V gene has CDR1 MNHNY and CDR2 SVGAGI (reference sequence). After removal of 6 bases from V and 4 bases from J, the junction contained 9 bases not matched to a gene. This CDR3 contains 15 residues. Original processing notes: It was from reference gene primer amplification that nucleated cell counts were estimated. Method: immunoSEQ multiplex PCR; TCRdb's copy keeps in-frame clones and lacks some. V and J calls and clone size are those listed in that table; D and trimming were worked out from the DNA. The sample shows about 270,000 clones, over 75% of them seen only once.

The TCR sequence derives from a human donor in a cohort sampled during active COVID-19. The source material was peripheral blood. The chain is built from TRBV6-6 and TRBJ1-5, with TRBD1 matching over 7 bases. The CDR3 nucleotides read TGTGCCAGCAGACAAGACAGGGCGATAAATCAGCCCCAGCATTTT. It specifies CASRQDRAINQPQHF.